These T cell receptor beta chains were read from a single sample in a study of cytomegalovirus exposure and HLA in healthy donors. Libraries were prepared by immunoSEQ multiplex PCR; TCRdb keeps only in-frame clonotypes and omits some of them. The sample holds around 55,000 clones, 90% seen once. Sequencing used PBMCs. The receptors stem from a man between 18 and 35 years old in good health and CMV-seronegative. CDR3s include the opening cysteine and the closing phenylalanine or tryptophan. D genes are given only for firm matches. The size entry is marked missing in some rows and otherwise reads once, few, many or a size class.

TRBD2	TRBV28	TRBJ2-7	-	CASRLTSGDVEQYF	TGTGCCAGCAGGTTGACTAGCGGGGACGTCGAGCAGTACTTC
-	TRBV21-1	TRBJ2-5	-	CASSKCRSGQGARGAWETQYF	TGTGCCAGCAGCAAATGTCGGTCAGGACAGGGGGCGCGGGGTGCATGGGAGACCCAGTACTTC
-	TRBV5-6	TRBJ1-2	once	CASSLLRGNNYGYTF	TGTGCCAGCAGCTTGTTAAGAGGGAACAACTATGGCTACACCTTC
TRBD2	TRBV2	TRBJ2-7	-	CASTGLAGVGEQYF	TGTGCCAGTACGGGACTAGCGGGAGTCGGCGAGCAGTACTTC
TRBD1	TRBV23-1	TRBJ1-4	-	CASSPLTGITGTGEGKLFF	TGCGCCAGCAGTCCTCTCACTGGGATCACCGGGACAGGGGAGGGAAAACTGTTTTTT
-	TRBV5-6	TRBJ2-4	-	CASSLSGSTIQYF	TGTGCCAGCAGCTTGAGCGGGTCAACCATTCAGTACTTC
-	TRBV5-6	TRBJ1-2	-	CASSLPRGNYGYTF	TGTGCCAGCAGCTTACCGCGGGGGAATTATGGCTACACCTTC
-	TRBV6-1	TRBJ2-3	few	CASSYTQGGDTQYF	TGTGCCAGCAGCTATACGCAGGGGGGAGATACGCAGTATTTT
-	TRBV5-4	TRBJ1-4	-	CASSQPTGAGVEKLFF	TGTGCCAGCAGCCAACCGACAGGCGCCGGTGTCGAAAAACTGTTTTTT
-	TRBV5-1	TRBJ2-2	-	CASSLGWRDTGELFF	TGCGCCAGCAGCTTGGGCTGGAGAGACACCGGGGAGCTGTTTTTT
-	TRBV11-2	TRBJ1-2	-	CASSLATEGVRGYTF	TGTGCCAGCAGCTTAGCCACCGAAGGGGTACGGGGCTACACCTTC
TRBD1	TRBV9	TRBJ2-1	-	CASSLRELRTGENYNEQFF	TGTGCCAGCAGCCTACGCGAACTACGGACAGGGGAAAACTACAATGAGCAGTTCTTC
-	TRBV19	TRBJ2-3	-	CASSPPVGNTQYF	TGTGCCAGTAGTCCTCCGGTCGGGAATACGCAGTATTTT
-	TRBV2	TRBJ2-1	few	CASSGTGSPYNEQFF	TGTGCCAGCAGCGGTACAGGGAGTCCCTACAATGAGCAGTTCTTC
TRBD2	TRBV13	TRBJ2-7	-	CASSFLNSGDYEQYF	TGTGCCAGCAGCTTTTTGAATAGCGGGGATTACGAGCAGTACTTC
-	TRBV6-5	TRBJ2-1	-	CASSFDRSSYNEQFF	TGTGCCAGCAGCTTCGACAGGAGCTCCTACAATGAGCAGTTCTTC
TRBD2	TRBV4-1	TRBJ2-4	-	CASSLSQTSGSWKNIQYF	TGCGCCAGCAGCCTATCCCAGACTAGCGGGAGTTGGAAAAACATTCAGTACTTC
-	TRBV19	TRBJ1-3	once	CASRPGHSSGNTIYF	TGTGCCAGTAGGCCGGGACATAGCTCTGGAAACACCATATATTTT
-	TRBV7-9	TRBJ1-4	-	CASSFAGLLNEKLFF	TGTGCCAGCAGCTTTGCGGGACTCCTTAATGAAAAACTGTTTTTT
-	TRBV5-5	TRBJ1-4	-	CASSFWGEANEKLFF	TGTGCCAGCAGCTTCTGGGGGGAAGCTAATGAAAAACTGTTTTTT
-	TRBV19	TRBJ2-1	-	CASSIGLAETYNEQFF	TGTGCCAGTAGTATCGGGCTAGCAGAGACCTACAATGAGCAGTTCTTC
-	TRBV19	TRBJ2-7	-	CASTAGGSYEQYF	TGTGCCAGTACCGCCGGTGGCTCCTACGAGCAGTACTTC
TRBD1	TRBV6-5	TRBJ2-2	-	CASRSQGVTGELFF	TGTGCCAGCAGGTCACAGGGGGTTACCGGGGAGCTGTTTTTT
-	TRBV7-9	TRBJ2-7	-	CASSLGGGFYYEQYF	TGTGCCAGCAGCTTAGGGGGAGGTTTCTACTACGAGCAGTACTTC
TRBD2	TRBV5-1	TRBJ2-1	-	CASSLTSVYSYNEQFF	TGCGCCAGCAGCCTGACTAGCGTCTACTCCTACAATGAGCAGTTCTTC
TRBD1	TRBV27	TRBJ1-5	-	CASRTGGSRQPQHF	TGTGCCAGCCGGACAGGGGGCTCGAGGCAGCCCCAGCATTTT
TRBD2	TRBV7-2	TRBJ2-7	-	CASSLEGLVIDEQYF	TGTGCCAGCAGCTTAGAGGGACTAGTGATCGACGAGCAGTACTTC
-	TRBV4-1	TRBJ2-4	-	CASSPDSKNIQYF	TGCGCCAGCAGCCCTGACAGCAAAAACATTCAGTACTTC
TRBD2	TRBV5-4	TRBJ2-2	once	CASSPIAGDTGELFF	TGTGCCAGCAGCCCTATAGCGGGAGACACCGGGGAGCTGTTTTTT
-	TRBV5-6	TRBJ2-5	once	CASSLVGSKGETQYF	TGTGCCAGCAGCTTGGTCGGGAGTAAGGGAGAGACCCAGTACTTC
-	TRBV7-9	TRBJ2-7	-	CASSSTGHHYEQYF	TGTGCCAGCAGCTCAACGGGACACCACTACGAGCAGTACTTC
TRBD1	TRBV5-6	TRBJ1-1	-	CASSPTGTGYTEAFF	TGTGCCAGCAGCCCTACTGGGACAGGATACACTGAAGCTTTCTTT
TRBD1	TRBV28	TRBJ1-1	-	CASSFPGTENTEAFF	TGTGCCAGCAGTTTCCCCGGGACAGAAAACACTGAAGCTTTCTTT
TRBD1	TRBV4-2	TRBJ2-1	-	CASSQRTTGQGYNEQFF	TGTGCCAGCAGCCAACGTACTACGGGACAGGGTTACAATGAGCAGTTCTTC
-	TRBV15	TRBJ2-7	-	CATSRGGRLTYEQYF	TGTGCCACCAGCAGAGGCGGCAGATTAACCTACGAGCAGTACTTC
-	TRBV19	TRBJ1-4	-	CASSDGGQAREKLFF	TGTGCCAGTAGCGATGGCGGGCAGGCACGTGAAAAACTGTTTTTT
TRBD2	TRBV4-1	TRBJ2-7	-	CASSQASGRGGSSYEQYF	TGCGCCAGCAGCCAAGCTAGCGGGAGAGGGGGGAGCTCCTACGAGCAGTACTTC
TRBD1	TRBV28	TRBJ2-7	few	CASKRAGGFSYEQYF	TGTGCCAGCAAAAGAGCAGGGGGTTTCTCCTACGAGCAGTACTTC
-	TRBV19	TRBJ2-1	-	CASSIDTRTEQFF	TGTGCCAGTAGTATAGATACCCGCACAGAGCAGTTCTTC
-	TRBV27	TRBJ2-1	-	CASSSLKRFYNEQFF	TGTGCCAGCAGTTCCCTGAAGCGGTTCTACAATGAGCAGTTCTTC
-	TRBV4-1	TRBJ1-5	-	CASSRYDDQPQHF	TGCGCCAGCAGTCGGTACGATGATCAGCCCCAGCATTTT